This entry lists 12 T cell receptor beta chains sequenced from one sample in a study of post-analysis software for immune sequencing data. General observations from the study: Patients used a handful of TRBV segments, including TRBV5-6, TRBV5-1 and TRBV20-1, more often than controls.

Carried by the TCR beta cDNA libraries were unique molecular identifiers. TCRdb re-derived calls from the PCR reads in MiXCR, one entry per CDR3 protein. The sample has more than 450,000 distinct CDR3 sequences; 40% to 50% are singletons. The antigens of these receptors remain unknown. Source material: blood. Every receptor here comes from a girl between 5 and 17 years old with multiple sclerosis.

Concerning this clonotype itself: Compared with germline, one end of the junction differs, possibly owing to a read error. The rearrangement links TRBV6-6 to TRBJ1-2, with 8 bases identical to TRBD1. This CDR3 spans 14 amino acids. Germline V CDR1 and CDR2: MNHNY, SVGAGI (reference sequence). CDR3 in amino acids: CAGSRTGPNYGYTF. The DNA of the CDR3 is TGTGCCGGCAGTCGGACAGGGCCCAACTATGGCTACACCTTC.

This clonotype was detected only a few times. This sequence joins TRBV20-1 and TRBJ2-3; 9 bases map to TRBD2. The CDR3 totals 13 residues. The germline CDR1 and CDR2 sequences are DFQATT and SNEGSKA (reference sequence). Trimming cost V 6 bases and J 5 bases; bases outside gene matches: 6. DNA of the CDR3: TGCAGTGCCCCGGCGGGGGGGTTAGATACGCAGTATTTT. It translates to CSAPAGGLDTQYF.

The rearrangement uses TRBV7-9 and TRBJ2-1; D is unresolved. The CDR3 length is 12 residues. Trimming removed 5 bases at V and 7 bases at J, with 9 bases between. Germline V gene lookup returns CDR1 SEHNR and CDR2 FQNEAQ (reference sequence). CDR3 sequence reads: CASSPSKNEQFF. In nucleotides, the CDR3 is TGTGCCAGCAGCCCTAGTAAGAATGAGCAGTTCTTC.

The CDR3 reads CSARVGGAIEQFF. In nucleotides, the CDR3 is TGCAGTGCTAGAGTCGGCGGGGCCATAGAGCAGTTCTTC. The J gene is TRBJ2-1, the V gene TRBV20-1; weak D call: TRBD2 (6 bases). Germline-derived CDR1 and CDR2 are DFQATT and SNEGSKA (reference sequence). V lost 1 base, J lost 10 bases, and 14 bases lay in between. The CDR3 has 13 residues.

The genes are TRBV5-5 and TRBJ2-3, with 7 bases that match TRBD1. V dropped 3 bases and J dropped 1; count of bases not matched to a gene: 5. Germline lookup yields CDR1 SGHKS and CDR2 YYEKEE (reference sequence). This CDR3 spans 15 amino acids. In DNA form, the CDR3 reads TGTGCCAGCAGCTGGACCGGGACAGGCACAGATACGCAGTATTTT. Residues: CASSWTGTGTDTQYF.

The V call is TRBV7-2, the J call TRBJ1-4; D unclear. There are 13 residues in the CDR3. V was cut by 5 bases and J by 8 bases, with 12 bases left in between. Looked up from germline, CDR1 is SGHTA and CDR2 is FQGNSA. The CDR3 is CASSPYQCEKLFF. DNA of the CDR3: TGTGCCAGCAGCCCCTATCAGTGCGAAAAACTGTTTTTT.

In its sample, this clonotype was seen a few times. The V call is TRBV5-1, the J call TRBJ2-5; 9 nucleotides line up with TRBD2. The CDR3 sequence is 16 residues long. The J segment lost 1 base and the V segment lost 4 bases, leaving 8 bases of the junction unmatched. From germline, CDR1 is SGHRS and CDR2 YFSETQ. CDR3 residues: CASSGGSGGLQETQYF. DNA for the CDR3: TGCGCCAGCAGCGGGGGTAGCGGGGGCCTCCAAGAGACCCAGTACTTC. Looking up the rest from reference TRBV5-1 and TRBJ2-5 gives the full variable domain: KAGVTQTPRYLIKTRGQQVTLSCSPISGHRSVSWYQQTPGQGLQFLFEYFSETQRNKGNFPGRFSGRQFSNSRSEMNVSTLELGDSALYLCASSGGSGGLQETQYFGPGTRLLVL.

CDR3 sequence reads: CASSLANEGSIQETQYF. The CDR3 bases are TGCGCCAGCAGCTTGGCCAATGAGGGGTCGATACAAGAGACCCAGTACTTC. The chain couples TRBV5-1 to TRBJ2-5; D could derive from TRBD1 or TRBD2 (5 bases each). The CDR3 has 17 residues. Between the trimmed V and J ends, which lost 0 bases and 2 bases, there was a span of 17 bases. Per the germline V gene, CDR1 is SGHRS and CDR2 is YFSETQ.

This clonotype was observed a handful of times. V and J are TRBV4-2 and TRBJ2-7, with 7 positions matching TRBD1. TRBJ2-5 explains the end of the DNA better; the J call may be wrong. Germline loops: CDR1 LGHNA, CDR2 YNFKEQ. The CDR3 sequence is 14 residues long. CDR3 coding DNA: TGTGCCAGCAGCCAAGAGATCAGGGGGGAGACCCAGTACTTC. This encodes CASSQEIRGETQYF.

V gene TRBV9 combines with J gene TRBJ2-7; D unresolved. The CDR3 length is 14 residues. Trimming took off 0 bases at V and 5 bases at J, with 12 bases between the two ends. The germline gives CDR1 SGDLS, CDR2 YYNGEE. The CDR3 sequence is CASSVAARVDEQYF. CDR3 coding DNA: TGTGCCAGCAGCGTAGCCGCTCGTGTGGACGAGCAGTACTTC.

The chain uses TRBV24-1 and TRBJ2-1; TRBD1 agrees at 9 bases. The CDR3 runs 14 residues. Trimming at V came to 3 bases and at J to 9 bases, leaving 5 bases not matched to a gene. Germline CDR1 and CDR2: KGHDR and SFDVKD. The CDR3, as DNA: TGTGCCACCAGTGATCCCCGGACAGGGGTTGAGCAGTTCTTC. This codes for CATSDPRTGVEQFF.

A remark on this clonotype: This could be a read error, since a much larger clone is one nucleotide away. The chain has TRBV6-5 and TRBJ1-1; no clear D gene. Between the trimmed V and J ends, which lost 2 bases and 1 base, there was a span of 5 bases. Per the germline V gene, CDR1 is MNHEY and CDR2 is SVGAGI. The CDR3 covers 13 residues. For the CDR3, the DNA is TGTGCCAGCAGTTACAGGAGGAACACTGAAGCTTTCTTT. Protein: CASSYRRNTEAFF.